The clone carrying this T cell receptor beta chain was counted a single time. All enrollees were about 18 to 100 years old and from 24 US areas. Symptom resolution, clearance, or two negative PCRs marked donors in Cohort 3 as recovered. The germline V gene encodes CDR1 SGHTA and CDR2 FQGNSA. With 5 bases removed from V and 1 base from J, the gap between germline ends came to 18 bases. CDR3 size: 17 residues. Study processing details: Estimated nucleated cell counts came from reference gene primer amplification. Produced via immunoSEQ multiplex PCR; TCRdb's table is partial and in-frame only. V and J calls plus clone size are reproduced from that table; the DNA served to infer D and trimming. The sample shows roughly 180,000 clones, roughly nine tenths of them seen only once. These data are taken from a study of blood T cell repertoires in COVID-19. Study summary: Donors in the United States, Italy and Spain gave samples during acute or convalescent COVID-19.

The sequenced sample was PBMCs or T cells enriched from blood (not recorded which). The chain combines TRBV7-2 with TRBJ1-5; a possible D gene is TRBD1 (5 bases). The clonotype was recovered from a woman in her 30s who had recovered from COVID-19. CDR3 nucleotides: TGTGCCAGCAGCCCCAGCAGGCCGGGGGGGAGCAATCAGCCCCAGCATTTT. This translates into CASSPSRPGGSNQPQHF.